The rows below give T cell receptor beta chains drawn from one sample of a study of T cell repertoires in cytomegalovirus infection. Each CDR3 protein is one row after TCRdb ran MiXCR on the reads. The repertoire holds about 680,000 distinct CDR3 sequences, with 24% as singletons. The specimen was CD8+ T cells from PBMCs. These receptors originate from a human donor in good health (CMV status not recorded). Some clones in this sample may be carry-over from other donors' samples. Each CDR3 is given with its conserved first and last residue. Size tells how often a clone was seen (once, few, many) or the class of an expanded clone, and some rows leave it out.

>-|TRBJ2-1|TRBV14
CASSQVEGGDEQFF
>many|TRBJ2-5|TRBV7-6
CASSPTEQETQYF
>many|TRBJ1-2|TRBV6-1
CASSPAWNYGYTF
>few|TRBJ2-7|TRBV5-6
CASSPGDLTYEQYF
>many|TRBJ2-3|TRBV7-2
CASSFSTGADTQYF
>-|TRBJ2-6|TRBV29-1
CSVDYSGTNVLTF
>-|TRBJ2-1|TRBV29-1
CSVLTGAGGEQFF
>few|TRBJ2-1|TRBV4-1
CASSLFGPSYNEQFF
>many|TRBJ1-1|TRBV7-2
CASSSDGLNTEAFF
>few|TRBJ1-2|TRBV28
CASSLSRTGAVYLGYTF
>-|TRBJ1-5|TRBV4-2
CASSQRDREADYQPQHF
>few|TRBJ2-1|TRBV7-9
CAISAPTRDRQFF
>many|TRBJ2-2|TRBV6-5
CASSYGTDTGELFF
>few|TRBJ2-7|TRBV6-5
CASGGTGNWYEQYF
>-|TRBJ1-2|TRBV19
CASSGQGEFGYGYTF
>few|TRBJ2-2|TRBV6-2/TRBV6-3
CASSRFWRGGTGELFF
>-|TRBJ1-1|TRBV29-1
CSVDWGHNTEAFF
>many|TRBJ1-1|TRBV12-3/TRBV12-4
CASSASGTGYTEAFF
>few|TRBJ2-5|TRBV28
CATQRGGWETQYF
>many|TRBJ2-7|TRBV7-8
CASSLSGKQYF
>-|TRBJ2-1|TRBV12-3/TRBV12-4
CASNSGRGTSNEQFF
>-|TRBJ2-7|TRBV27
CASSFGPGLNYEQYF
>few|TRBJ2-5|TRBV5-4
CASSSIGLAVHQETQYF
>-|TRBJ2-1|TRBV7-7
CASGLKRGGANEQFF
>many|TRBJ1-2|TRBV7-2
CASSLLGGPGYTF
>many|TRBJ1-5|TRBV7-9
CASSAGTGLNQPQHF
>few|TRBJ1-2|TRBV28
CASSLSGTGPGYTF
>-|TRBJ2-7|TRBV7-4
CASSLEIDIYYEQYF
>many|TRBJ2-2|TRBV7-6
CASSSGPFANTGELFF
>many|TRBJ2-3|TRBV7-3
CASSSSGGELNTQYF
>few|TRBJ1-1|TRBV10-3
CAISELGQGNTEAFF
>few|TRBJ1-1|TRBV5-6
CASSPWRGRGRTEAFF
>-|TRBJ2-1|TRBV7-9
CASSHYDEQFF
>-|TRBJ2-1|TRBV19
CASRTGGPSYNEQFF
>many|TRBJ1-5|TRBV7-2
CASSLPEKVGQPQHF
>many|TRBJ2-7|TRBV7-9
CASSWRQGYEQYF
>many|TRBJ2-7|TRBV28
CASSRSQVRTSEQYF
>-|TRBJ2-5|TRBV20-1
CSARAPSWETQYF
>many|TRBJ2-1|TRBV20-1
CSARGALLESSSYNEQFF
>-|TRBJ2-1|TRBV29-1
CSVEVAGLYNEQFF
>-|TRBJ1-4|TRBV15
CATSENRATNEKLFF
>many|TRBJ1-5|TRBV7-9
CASTQGSQPQHF
>many|TRBJ2-1|TRBV7-6
CASSLAGTSNEQFF
>few|TRBJ2-1|TRBV24-1
CATSETGGNNEQFF
>-|TRBJ2-5|TRBV6-2/TRBV6-3
CASSLPPVDIQETQYF
>few|TRBJ2-3|TRBV6-2/TRBV6-3
CASSYSRAESQYF
>-|TRBJ1-6|TRBV6-5
CASSYRQSYNSPIHF
>few|TRBJ2-1|TRBV6-2/TRBV6-3
CASSRDAGGNEQFF
>few|TRBJ1-4|TRBV15
CATSGFNTPGNEKLFF
>-|TRBJ1-5|TRBV4-2
CASSQVRLRDPGRNQPQHF
>-|TRBJ1-6|TRBV12-5
CASALGGVNSPLHF
>few|TRBJ1-2|TRBV4-1
CASRRGTSDSNYGYTF
>-|TRBJ1-4|TRBV14
CASSHTSGQGRMINEKLFF
>few|TRBJ2-7|TRBV6-1
CASRGYSGEQYF
>many|TRBJ2-3|TRBV7-2
CASSLAARAITDTQYF
>few|TRBJ1-2|TRBV29-1
CSVEGQEDYGYTF
>-|TRBJ1-1|TRBV12-5
CASGSRTLSEAFF
>-|TRBJ1-1|TRBV14
CASSHRDGKAFF
>many|TRBJ2-3|TRBV10-3
CAISAQGVTDTQYF